This T cell receptor beta chain was found in a study of cytomegalovirus exposure and HLA in healthy donors. Study-wide background: In terms of ancestry, the Caucasian-associated cluster contained roughly four fifths of the approximately 380 genotyped donors.

A multiplex PCR was run with 60 Vbeta primers and 13 Jbeta primers. Method: immunoSEQ multiplex PCR; TCRdb's copy keeps in-frame clones and lacks some. In the table there are approximately 180,000 clones, about 83% of which are singletons. Of note for this clone: The antigen is not known.

Broader study findings: Reported performance of the classifier showed diagnosis of cytomegalovirus status with high specificity and sensitivity. A prior analysis recorded that most TCR beta V segments were productive about 87% or about 30% of the time.

The ends were cut back, 8 bases at V and 0 bases at J, with 12 bases in the middle. CDR3 length equals 14 residues. Germline CDR1 SGHTA, CDR2 FQGNSA. The chain links TRBV7-2 to TRBJ2-3; D perhaps matches TRBD2 (5 bases). Sequenced material: PBMCs. This sequence was found in a girl aged 5 to 17 in good health and CMV-seropositive. CDR3 amino acids: CASGLQSSTDTQYF. DNA of the CDR3: TGTGCCAGCGGACTGCAATCTAGCACAGATACGCAGTATTTT.